These T cell receptor beta chains were read from a single sample in a study of control samples from healthy donors and cancer patients. Clones were sequenced by immunoSEQ multiplex PCR, and TCRdb holds only the in-frame ones, with some missing. The sample has some 89,000 clones; about 84% are singletons. Material: blood. These receptors were obtained from a woman in her thirties or forties in good health. Each CDR3 is given with its conserved first and last residue. Fields, in order: D gene, clone size, V gene, J gene, CDR3 protein, CDR3 DNA. A D gene is named only where the DNA matches it firmly. Rows may omit the clone size; those that give it use once, few, many or a size class.

d_call: TRBD2; clone_size: .; v_call: TRBV5-1; j_call: TRBJ2-7; cdr3_aa: CASSFRGVRSYEQYF; cdr3_nt: TGCGCCAGCAGCTTCCGGGGGGTACGATCCTACGAGCAGTACTTC
d_call: .; clone_size: .; v_call: TRBV5-1; j_call: TRBJ2-3; cdr3_aa: CASSLEGDTQYF; cdr3_nt: TGCGCCAGCAGCTTGGAGGGGGATACGCAGTATTTT
d_call: TRBD1; clone_size: .; v_call: TRBV4-3; j_call: TRBJ2-7; cdr3_aa: CASSQDLGTVSYEQYF; cdr3_nt: TGCGCCAGCAGCCAAGATCTGGGGACAGTCTCCTACGAGCAGTACTTC
d_call: .; clone_size: once; v_call: TRBV4-1; j_call: TRBJ2-3; cdr3_aa: CASSHPSLSSTDTQYF; cdr3_nt: TGCGCCAGCAGCCATCCGTCACTATCGAGCACAGATACGCAGTATTTT
d_call: TRBD2; clone_size: .; v_call: TRBV2; j_call: TRBJ2-5; cdr3_aa: CASSEGTSGGQETQYF; cdr3_nt: TGTGCCAGCAGTGAGGGTACTAGCGGGGGGCAAGAGACCCAGTACTTC
d_call: .; clone_size: .; v_call: TRBV24-1; j_call: TRBJ2-2; cdr3_aa: CATRPGHGTTGELFF; cdr3_nt: TGTGCCACCAGACCGGGACACGGGACGACCGGGGAGCTGTTTTTT
d_call: .; clone_size: .; v_call: TRBV4-1; j_call: TRBJ2-1; cdr3_aa: CASSQQVTGAYNEQFF; cdr3_nt: TGCGCCAGCAGCCAACAAGTTACAGGTGCCTACAATGAGCAGTTCTTC
d_call: TRBD1; clone_size: .; v_call: TRBV5-4; j_call: TRBJ2-7; cdr3_aa: CASSSPGQGTTYEQYF; cdr3_nt: TGTGCCAGCAGCTCGCCGGGACAGGGAACGACCTACGAGCAGTACTTC
d_call: .; clone_size: .; v_call: TRBV3-1/TRBV3-2; j_call: TRBJ1-2; cdr3_aa: CASSPESQGSDTF; cdr3_nt: TGTGCCAGCAGCCCGGAAAGTCAGGGCTCCGACACCTTC
d_call: .; clone_size: .; v_call: TRBV11-3; j_call: TRBJ2-7; cdr3_aa: CASSATGGNYEQYF; cdr3_nt: TGTGCCAGCAGCGCGACCGGGGGCAACTACGAGCAGTACTTC
d_call: .; clone_size: .; v_call: TRBV18; j_call: TRBJ1-6; cdr3_aa: CASSPPYNSPLHF; cdr3_nt: TGTGCCAGCTCACCACCCTATAATTCACCCCTCCACTTT
d_call: .; clone_size: .; v_call: TRBV30; j_call: TRBJ2-6; cdr3_aa: CAWSVWGANVLTF; cdr3_nt: TGTGCCTGGAGTGTGTGGGGGGCCAACGTCCTGACTTTC
d_call: .; clone_size: .; v_call: TRBV11-3; j_call: TRBJ1-4; cdr3_aa: CASSVGKLFF; cdr3_nt: TGTGCCAGCTCCGTAGGAAAACTGTTTTTT
d_call: TRBD1; clone_size: .; v_call: TRBV5-5; j_call: TRBJ1-2; cdr3_aa: CASSSDRGYGYTF; cdr3_nt: TGTGCCAGCAGCTCGGACAGGGGCTATGGCTACACCTTC
d_call: .; clone_size: .; v_call: TRBV7-2; j_call: TRBJ1-5; cdr3_aa: CASSLGTGLRSNQPQHF; cdr3_nt: TGTGCCAGCAGCTTAGGTACAGGGTTGAGAAGCAATCAGCCCCAGCATTTT